This record looks at one T cell receptor beta chain sequence and its context. Its antigen is still unknown. These data originate in a study of radiotherapy plus CTLA-4 blockade in lung cancer. The study, taken as a whole, reports: In blood, TCR clones derived from the tumor expanded after radiotherapy plus ipilimumab.

Germline CDR1 reads MNHNS; CDR2 reads SASEGT. The V end was cut by 1 base, the J end by 4 bases, with 10 bases between. There are 14 residues in the CDR3. TCRdb's table, derived via immunoSEQ multiplex PCR, lists solely in-frame clones and lacks some. The sample consists of under 65,000 clones, about three quarters of them appearing once. This specimen was peripheral blood, taken from a patient treated with radiotherapy plus ipilimumab. The rearrangement joins TRBV6-1 to TRBJ1-2; D gene ambiguous. The sequence was obtained from a human donor with non-small cell lung cancer whose response to radiotherapy plus ipilimumab could not be evaluated. CDR3 protein: CASSEDPGSYGYTF. In DNA form, the CDR3 reads TGTGCCAGCAGTGAAGACCCGGGAAGCTATGGCTACACCTTC.